This T cell receptor (beta chain) is drawn from a study of cytomegalovirus exposure and HLA in healthy donors. The V gene's germline CDR1 is SNHLY and CDR2 FYNNEI. CDR3 length: 15 amino acids. V shed 8 bases, J shed 4 bases, and the junction held 8 bases outside the gene matches. Study outcomes and limitations: It was taken for granted in presence/absence analyses that sequencing depth across donors was roughly uniform. Data from an earlier analysis indicated that most TCR beta V segments were productive either about 87% or about 30% of the time.

Turning to this clone: Its antigen is currently unknown.

PCR involved 60 Vbeta and 13 Jbeta primers. TCRdb's table, derived via immunoSEQ multiplex PCR, lists solely in-frame clones and lacks some. The sample lists 100,000 to 150,000 clones, 80% occurring once. This TCR was recovered from a male donor in good health and CMV-seronegative. The sample comprised PBMCs. The chain joins TRBV2 to TRBJ1-1, with 12 bases aligning to TRBD1. CDR3 in amino acids: CASFGTGGSGTEAFF. In DNA, the CDR3 is TGTGCCAGCTTTGGGACAGGGGGCTCGGGCACTGAAGCTTTCTTT.